These 23 T cell receptor beta chains share one sample of origin, sequenced in a study of blood T cells in healthy people across ages. Then a second PCR, running roughly 6 to 11 cycles, was carried out with a sample-barcoded 5' primer and a J-beta primer mix. TCRdb recomputed calls from the 5' RACE reads with MiXCR, one row per CDR3 protein. The sample has roughly 800,000 distinct CDR3 sequences; about 55% are singletons. The sample taken for sequencing was blood. The source of these receptors is a man aged 80 or over in good health.

The chain has TRBV10-3 and TRBJ1-1; D is unclear. CDR1 and CDR2 from the germline V gene are ENHRY and SYGVKD. Trimming removed 0 bases at V and 2 bases at J, with 10 bases between. The CDR3 contains 15 residues. The DNA of the CDR3 is TGTGCCATCAGTGAGTCAGGAGGTTTAAACACTGAAGCTTTCTTT. Its protein product is CAISESGGLNTEAFF.

The V call is TRBV2, the J call TRBJ2-7; D is ambiguous. The ends were cut back, 8 bases at V and 2 bases at J, with 16 bases in the middle. Germline V gene data show CDR1 as SNHLY and CDR2 as FYNNEI. The CDR3 extends over 14 amino acids. The DNA of the CDR3 is TGTGCCAGCGGCGCCGGGTGGATCCCCTACGAGCAGTACTTC. Translating it yields CASGAGWIPYEQYF.

The chain combines TRBV12-3 or TRBV12-4 with TRBJ2-4; 10 bases map to TRBD2. The ends lost 5 bases at V and 4 bases at J; junction bases unmatched: 8. The CDR3 totals 16 residues. CDR3 residues: CASSPRLAGDKNIQYF. The CDR3 DNA sequence: TGTGCCAGCAGTCCACGACTAGCGGGTGATAAAAACATTCAGTACTTC.

The chain links TRBV5-1 to TRBJ2-7; D might be TRBD1 (6 bases). This CDR3 has 17 residues. The V end lost 0 bases, the J end lost 4 bases, and 20 bases lay between the germline ends. Germline assignment: CDR1 SGHRS and CDR2 YFSETQ. This CDR3 reads CASSLDGLPGASYEQYF. The DNA of the CDR3 is TGCGCCAGCAGCTTGGACGGGTTGCCAGGGGCCAGTTACGAGCAGTACTTC.

The rearrangement joins TRBV24-1 to TRBJ2-3; D gene uncertain. There are 13 residues in the CDR3. Trimming removed 7 bases from V and 14 bases from J, with 21 bases in between. Germline CDR1 is KGHDR and CDR2 is SFDVKD. CDR3 sequence reads: CATSAVGDRYAYF. In nucleotides, the CDR3 is TGTGCCACCAGCGCCGTTGGGGATAGATACGCGTATTTT.

This clonotype was counted only a few times. The DNA for the CDR3 is TGCAGTGCTAGAGACGGGGCTTTCTACAATGAGCAGTTCTTC. Encoded protein: CSARDGAFYNEQFF. The chain recombines TRBV20-1 with TRBJ2-1; the D call may be TRBD1 or TRBD2 (5 bases each). Trimming shortened V by 0 bases and J by 3 bases, and 9 bases separated the two germline ends. The CDR3 totals 14 residues. Germline-derived CDR1 and CDR2 are DFQATT and SNEGSKA (reference sequence).

The chain employs TRBV9 and TRBJ2-3; the match to TRBD2 covers 15 bases. The CDR3 extends over 22 amino acids. Germline V lookup: CDR1 SGDLS, CDR2 YYNGEE. J was trimmed by 0 bases and V by 0 bases; bases with no gene match: 14. In DNA form, the CDR3 reads TGTGCCAGCAGCGTAGCGCTACCGGGACTAGCGGGAGGCTCAACTAGCACAGATACGCAGTATTTT. Translation: CASSVALPGLAGGSTSTDTQYF.

The chain is built from TRBV12-3 or TRBV12-4 and TRBJ1-6, with D unresolved. There are 18 residues in the CDR3. Trimming removed 3 bases at V and 0 bases at J, with 15 bases between. CDR3 DNA: TGTGCCAGCAGTTTCCCCACGAAGGCGAGCTCCTATAATTCACCCCTCCACTTT. It yields the protein CASSFPTKASSYNSPLHF.

The chain uses TRBV12-3 or TRBV12-4 and TRBJ2-5, with TRBD1 matching 8 bases. Trimming cost V 6 bases and J 1 base; bases outside gene matches: 4. This CDR3 comprises 14 residues. The CDR3, as DNA: TGTGCCAGCAGGTCCGACAGGGGCCAAGAGACCCAGTACTTC. This gives the protein CASRSDRGQETQYF.

Details on this clonotype: This may arise from a read error, as a much more abundant clone is one base away. The rearrangement links TRBV7-2 to TRBJ2-1; 9 bases match TRBD2. The CDR3 has 16 amino acids. The germline gives CDR1 SGHTA, CDR2 FQGNSA. The CDR3 protein is CARSLRATSGYNEQFF. Here the CDR3 DNA reads TGTGCCCGCAGCTTAAGGGCGACTAGCGGCTACAATGAGCAGTTCTTC.

V gene TRBV6-5 combines with J gene TRBJ2-7; D is unclear. With 6 bases removed from V and 0 bases from J, the gap between germline ends came to 9 bases. The CDR3 contains 13 residues. In germline, CDR1 is MNHEY, CDR2 SVGAGI. In DNA, the CDR3 is TGTGCCAGCAGCTACAGATACTCCTACGAGCAGTACTTC. It codes for CASSYRYSYEQYF.

This clonotype was picked up a small number of times. The CDR3 bases are TGCAGTGCAGAGACAGGGGATAGCACAGATACGCAGTATTTT. This encodes CSAETGDSTDTQYF. The chain carries TRBV20-1 and TRBJ2-3; TRBD1 aligns across 8 bases. This CDR3 spans 14 amino acids. V dropped 6 bases and J dropped 0; count of bases not matched to a gene: 5. Germline values: CDR1 DFQATT, CDR2 SNEGSKA (reference sequence).

This sequence joins TRBV20-1 and TRBJ1-4; 11 bases match TRBD1. V shed 0 bases, J shed 7 bases, and the junction held 1 base outside the gene matches. Germline V gene sequence: CDR1 DFQATT, CDR2 SNEGSKA (reference sequence). The CDR3 consists of 14 residues. The CDR3 reads CSARDGTGGEKLFF. The CDR3, as DNA: TGCAGTGCTAGAGACGGGACAGGGGGTGAAAAACTGTTTTTT.

The chain employs TRBV12-3 or TRBV12-4 and TRBJ1-2, with D tentatively TRBD1 (5 bases). V lost 6 bases and J 7 bases, leaving 15 bases between the germline ends. There are 13 residues in the CDR3. The DNA of the CDR3 is TGTGCCAGCAGCCCTCCCCCGACAGCTGGCTACACCTTC. Its translation is CASSPPPTAGYTF.

This clonotype was observed a few times. V and J are TRBV7-6 and TRBJ2-3; TRBD1 is a possible D gene (5 bases). This CDR3 has 16 amino acids. Trimming left V 3 bases short and J 1 base short, with 14 bases between. Germline-derived CDR1 and CDR2 are SGHVS and FNYEAQ. The chain's CDR3 is CASSLTAIQGTDTQYF. The CDR3 DNA reads TGTGCCAGCAGCTTGACAGCCATCCAGGGCACAGATACGCAGTATTTT.

This clonotype was seen a few times. The genes are TRBV29-1 and TRBJ2-5; TRBD1 might be the D (6 bases). The CDR3 consists of 14 residues. V dropped 4 bases and J dropped 4 bases, with 16 bases sitting between them. Germline V lookup: CDR1 SQVTM, CDR2 ANQGSEA. CDR3 nucleotide sequence: TGCAGCGTTGGGTTCCCCGGGACATTAGAGACCCAGTACTTC. It translates to CSVGFPGTLETQYF.

This clonotype was found a few times. V and J are TRBV27 and TRBJ2-7, with 7 bases fitting TRBD2. Germline V gene lookup returns CDR1 MNHEY and CDR2 SMNVEV (reference sequence). With 5 bases clipped from V and 0 bases from J, the junction kept 16 bases outside the gene matches. CDR3 length: 18 residues. In DNA form, the CDR3 reads TGTGCCAGCAGTCCCCGGTGGAAGCGGGAAGGTGCCTCCTACGAGCAGTACTTC. Translation gives CASSPRWKREGASYEQYF.

The gene calls are TRBV20-1 and TRBJ2-1; perhaps TRBD2 as D (5 bases). CDR1 and CDR2 from the germline V gene are DFQATT and SNEGSKA (reference sequence). V was shortened by 4 bases and J by 0 bases, with 13 bases between the two germline ends. This CDR3 has 15 amino acids. The CDR3 DNA reads as TGCAGTGCTAATCAGCGGCCCACCTCCTACAATGAGCAGTTCTTC. Its translation: CSANQRPTSYNEQFF.

The rearrangement joins TRBV5-1 to TRBJ2-1, with 7 bases identical to TRBD2. This CDR3 region has 15 residues. The junction had 9 bases not matched to a gene; V was cut back by 2 bases and J by 7 bases. CDR1 is SGHRS, CDR2 YFSETQ, per germline. CDR3 amino acids: CASSLRGDLRNEQFF. CDR3 in DNA: TGCGCCAGCAGCTTACGGGGGGACCTTCGGAATGAGCAGTTCTTC.

The chain couples TRBV6-1 to TRBJ2-1; 7 bases line up with TRBD2. Matching the DNA end better, TRBJ2-7 makes the J call doubtful. The germline CDR1 and CDR2 sequences are MNHNS and SASEGT. The CDR3 runs to 15 residues. The DNA of the CDR3 is TGTGCCAGCAGCCCTCTAGGCGGGAGTAAAGACGAGCAGTACTTC. Protein: CASSPLGGSKDEQYF.

This clonotype was seen just once. The V gene is TRBV2, the J gene TRBJ2-1, with 9 bases identical to TRBD2. The CDR3 is made up of 13 amino acids. The J segment lost 5 bases and the V segment lost 6 bases, leaving 2 bases of the junction unmatched. The V gene's germline CDR1 is SNHLY and CDR2 FYNNEI. CDR3 region: CASSPSGNNEQFF. CDR3 sequence (DNA): TGTGCCAGCAGCCCTAGCGGGAACAATGAGCAGTTCTTC.

Only one count was recorded for this clonotype. The germline gene is not matched at one end of the junction; a read error may be the cause. The V gene is TRBV7-2, the J gene TRBJ2-1, with TRBD2 matching 13 bases. The germline V gene encodes CDR1 SGHTA and CDR2 FQGNSA. There are 18 residues in the CDR3. As DNA, the CDR3 is TGCGCCAGCAGCGCAGGACTAGCGGGAGAGGGGTTATACAATGAGCAGTTCTTC. Its translation: CASSAGLAGEGLYNEQFF.

This clonotype was detected once. The V and J genes are TRBV12-3 or TRBV12-4 and TRBJ2-7; D possibly corresponds to TRBD2 (5 bases). Trimming took 3 bases from V and 5 from J, leaving 17 bases between them. The CDR3 extends over 15 amino acids. The CDR3: CASSFKGEGVHEQYF. CDR3 nucleotides: TGTGCCAGCAGTTTTAAGGGCGAGGGCGTACACGAGCAGTACTTC.